These 21 T cell receptor beta chains were all obtained from the same sample, sequenced in a study of shared clonotypes between healthy human individuals. Sequencing used immunoSEQ multiplex PCR; TCRdb keeps in-frame clones, though not all of them. The repertoire holds 500,000 to 700,000 clones, with approximately 95% as singletons. CD45RO negativity and positive selection for CCR7 defined naive CD8 cells, a population that excluded terminally differentiated effector memory CD45RA+ cells. The material sequenced was naive CD8+ T cells sorted from blood. The receptors were sampled from a woman in her 30s in good health.

The chain is built from TRBV5-4 and TRBJ2-7; 7 bases are a match to TRBD1. The CDR3 has 16 amino acids. J gave up 4 bases and V 4 bases, and 14 bases lay outside the gene matches. From germline, CDR1 is SGHNT and CDR2 YYREEE (reference sequence). The DNA for the CDR3 is TGTGCCAGCAGCCCAGGACAGGTCTCATCATATTACGAGCAGTACTTC. It yields the protein CASSPGQVSSYYEQYF.

The rearrangement joins TRBV29-1 to TRBJ2-1, with 10 bases identical to TRBD2. The CDR3 extends over 15 amino acids. V shed 3 bases, J shed 8 bases, and the junction held 10 bases outside the gene matches. Germline CDR1 and CDR2: SQVTM and ANQGSEA. CDR3 DNA: TGCAGCGTTGATAAGGCTAGCGGGAGAGTCGATGAGCAGTTCTTC. The encoded protein is CSVDKASGRVDEQFF.

This clone showed up just once. This rearrangement joins TRBV7-9 to TRBJ2-7, with 9 positions matching TRBD1. The CDR3 runs to 14 residues. The ends lost 5 bases at V and 4 bases at J; junction bases unmatched: 6. Germline-derived CDR1 and CDR2 are SEHNR and FQNEAQ (reference sequence). The CDR3: CASSRGQGPYEQYF. The CDR3 coding sequence is TGTGCCAGCAGCCGCGGACAGGGGCCGTACGAGCAGTACTTC.

The V gene is TRBV7-9, the J gene TRBJ2-3; 8 positions match TRBD2. The CDR3 covers 14 residues. Germline V gene lookup returns CDR1 SEHNR and CDR2 FQNEAQ (reference sequence). Unmatched junction bases numbered 3, after V lost 6 bases and J lost 1 base. DNA of the CDR3: TGTGCCAGCAGACTAGCGGAGGGCACAGATACGCAGTATTTT. This encodes CASRLAEGTDTQYF.

The chain couples TRBV19 to TRBJ2-1; 10 nucleotides match TRBD2. This CDR3 is 15 amino acids long. Germline assignment: CDR1 LNHDA and CDR2 SQIVND (reference sequence). Trimming took 5 bases from V and 5 from J; bases not matched to a gene: 6. CDR3 nucleotide sequence: TGTGCCAGTAGTCCTACTAGCGGGACCCACAATGAGCAGTTCTTC. It translates to CASSPTSGTHNEQFF. Drawing the rest from reference TRBV19 and TRBJ2-1, the complete variable domain is DGGITQSPKYLFRKEGQNVTLSCEQNLNHDAMYWYRQDPGQGLRLIYYSQIVNDFQKGDIAEGYSVSREKKESFPLTVTSAQKNPTAFYLCASSPTSGTHNEQFFGPGTRLTVL.

This sequence joins TRBV9 and TRBJ2-3; 7 bases are shared with TRBD2. Germline values: CDR1 SGDLS, CDR2 YYNGEE. The V segment lost 1 base and the J segment 2 bases; nucleotides outside the gene matches: 7. This CDR3 spans 16 amino acids. The CDR3 reads CASSVIAGDHTDTQYF. DNA of the CDR3: TGTGCCAGCAGCGTAATCGCGGGAGACCACACAGATACGCAGTATTTT.

This clone was observed once. Other DNA sequences in this specimen translate into the identical CDR3. This sequence joins TRBV9 and TRBJ2-7; 14 bases match TRBD2. V trimming: 0 bases; J trimming: 5 bases; junction bases outside the gene matches: 1. Germline V lookup: CDR1 SGDLS, CDR2 YYNGEE. The CDR3 extends over 15 amino acids. The CDR3 loop reads CASSVAGLAGDEQYF. CDR3 coding DNA: TGTGCCAGCAGCGTAGCGGGACTAGCGGGAGACGAGCAGTACTTC.

The V gene is TRBV4-2, the J gene TRBJ1-5; no firm D call. CDR3 length: 14 residues. Germline assignment: CDR1 LGHNA and CDR2 YNFKEQ. The germline V and J ends were trimmed by 3 bases and 6 bases, with 12 bases remaining between them. CDR3 loop: CASSHLEGAQPQHF. CDR3 nucleotide sequence: TGTGCCAGCAGCCATCTGGAGGGCGCTCAGCCCCAGCATTTT.

The rearrangement uses TRBV7-9 and TRBJ2-1; D possibly corresponds to TRBD1 (5 bases). CDR3 size: 13 residues. The V and J ends lost 3 bases and 4 bases respectively, with 7 bases between them. Germline V CDR1 and CDR2: SEHNR, FQNEAQ (reference sequence). Here the CDR3 DNA reads TGTGCCAGCAGCTTTCCAGGGTACAATGAGCAGTTCTTC. Its protein product is CASSFPGYNEQFF.

The chain is built from TRBV28 and TRBJ2-7; the D is unclear. V lost 3 bases and J lost 0, with 6 bases in between. The germline CDR1 and CDR2 sequences are MDHEN and SYDVKM. The CDR3 covers 13 residues. In nucleotides, the CDR3 is TGTGCCAGCAGTTTCGGCACCTCCTACGAGCAGTACTTC. Protein: CASSFGTSYEQYF.

J is TRBJ2-2 and V is TRBV29-1, with 7 bases that match TRBD2. In germline, CDR1 is SQVTM, CDR2 ANQGSEA. This CDR3 is 13 amino acids long. Germline trimming cut 7 bases from V and 5 bases from J; bases unmatched to any gene: 7. This CDR3 reads CSARGGTTGELFF. DNA of the CDR3: TGCAGCGCCCGCGGGGGTACTACCGGGGAGCTGTTTTTT.

CDR3 bases: TGTGCCAGCTCTTTGGGGACATTGAACACTGAAGCTTTCTTT. Amino acids: CASSLGTLNTEAFF. The V gene is TRBV27, the J gene TRBJ1-1; possible D gene TRBD1, 6 bases. This CDR3 spans 14 amino acids. Germline loops: CDR1 MNHEY, CDR2 SMNVEV (reference sequence). With 8 bases removed from V and 0 bases from J, the gap between germline ends came to 13 bases.

This clone was counted once. This chain connects TRBV29-1 to TRBJ2-1; no clear D. Germline CDR1 reads SQVTM; CDR2 reads ANQGSEA. The CDR3 is 11 residues long. With 6 bases removed from V and 9 bases from J, the gap between germline ends came to 12 bases. The CDR3 DNA sequence: TGCAGCGTCGAACCTCCAGGTGAGCAGTTCTTC. Protein sequence: CSVEPPGEQFF.

This chain uses TRBV27 with TRBJ1-2, with a tentative D call TRBD1 (6 bases). This CDR3 spans 15 amino acids. CDR1 is MNHEY and CDR2 is SMNVEV in the germline V gene (reference sequence). Trimming stripped 0 bases from V and 7 bases from J, with 15 bases between. DNA of the CDR3: TGTGCCAGCAGTTTATCATCGGGGGGCATGTTTGGCTACACCTTC. This translates into CASSLSSGGMFGYTF.

This chain connects TRBV11-2 to TRBJ2-5; TRBD1 might be the D (5 bases). The CDR3 totals 15 residues. Deletions cut 5 bases from V and 5 bases from J, with 18 bases between. Germline V gene data show CDR1 as SGHAT and CDR2 as FQNNGV. The DNA of the CDR3 is TGTGCCAGCAGCAACCTTGCAGGGTGGTTTGAGACCCAGTACTTC. This sequence encodes CASSNLAGWFETQYF.

This clone was found a few times. The J gene is TRBJ1-1, the V gene TRBV28; TRBD1 aligns across 9 bases. V dropped 7 bases and J dropped 5; count of bases not matched to a gene: 11. This CDR3 spans 15 amino acids. Looked up from germline, CDR1 is MDHEN and CDR2 is SYDVKM. The CDR3 sequence: CASIQAGTGRTEAFF. CDR3 nucleotide sequence: TGTGCCAGCATTCAAGCCGGGACAGGGAGGACTGAAGCTTTCTTT.

The chain links TRBV7-9 to TRBJ2-1; TRBD2 aligns across 9 bases. In germline, CDR1 is SEHNR, CDR2 FQNEAQ (reference sequence). Trimming cost V 1 base and J 6 bases; bases outside gene matches: 16. The CDR3 is 19 residues long. The CDR3 region is CASSLVGSSGSSLVNEQFF. DNA of the CDR3: TGTGCCAGCAGCTTAGTGGGAAGTAGCGGGAGCTCTTTAGTCAATGAGCAGTTCTTC. Together with reference TRBV7-9 and TRBJ2-1, the CDR3 gives the full variable domain: DTGVSQNPRHKITKRGQNVTFRCDPISEHNRLYWYRQTLGQGPEFLTYFQNEAQLEKSRLLSDRFSAERPKGSFSTLEIQRTEQGDSAMYLCASSLVGSSGSSLVNEQFFGPGTRLTVL.

This chain joins TRBV7-6 and TRBJ2-7; unclear D gene. V was cut by 4 bases and J by 0 bases, with 7 bases left in between. The CDR3 is 13 amino acids. Per the germline V gene, CDR1 is SGHVS and CDR2 is FNYEAQ. The chain's CDR3 is CASSSTLSYEQYF. The CDR3 region has the DNA TGTGCCAGCAGCTCTACCCTCTCCTACGAGCAGTACTTC.

This clone occurred once. The chain has TRBV6-5 and TRBJ2-7; 9 bases are a match to TRBD1. J gave up 2 bases and V 2 bases, and 4 bases lay outside the gene matches. Germline V gives CDR1 MNHEY, CDR2 SVGAGI. CDR3 length: 15 amino acids. The CDR3 DNA follows: TGTGCCAGCAGTTACGGCGGACAGGGGACCTACGAGCAGTACTTC. The encoded protein is CASSYGGQGTYEQYF.

This chain uses TRBV5-5 with TRBJ2-7, with 8 bases matching TRBD1. Germline V gene data show CDR1 as SGHKS and CDR2 as YYEKEE (reference sequence). Trimming removed 4 bases from V and 2 bases from J; junction bases left unmatched: 5. The CDR3 is 14 residues long. CDR3 amino acids: CASSLGTGPYEQYF. For the CDR3, the DNA is TGTGCCAGCAGCCTAGGGACAGGCCCCTACGAGCAGTACTTC.

This chain links TRBV7-6 with TRBJ2-7; 8 bases match TRBD1. V was pared by 5 bases and J by 2 bases, with 11 bases of the junction left unmatched. Germline loops: CDR1 SGHVS, CDR2 FNYEAQ. The CDR3 loop spans 16 amino acids. Here the CDR3 reads CASSAGGATGAYEQYF. CDR3 sequence (DNA): TGTGCCAGCAGCGCAGGGGGCGCGACCGGCGCCTACGAGCAGTACTTC.